These T cell receptor beta chains were read from a single sample in a study of blood T cell repertoires in COVID-19. Profiling relied on immunoSEQ multiplex PCR, and the TCRdb table lists in-frame clones only, not all of them. The sample has just over 60,000 clones; roughly 80% are singletons. The sample taken for sequencing was peripheral blood. The source of these receptors is a woman older than 75 with active or convalescent COVID-19. Each CDR3 is given with its conserved first and last residue. A D gene is named only where the DNA matches it firmly. Clone size is stated in some rows and not others, as once, few, many or a class when expanded.

D: TRBD2
length: 16
J: TRBJ2-1
V: TRBV5-1
size: .
CDR3: CASSSDWLAGVNEQFF
DNA: TGCGCCAGCAGCTCCGACTGGCTAGCGGGGGTTAATGAGCAGTTCTTC

D: TRBD1
length: 15
J: TRBJ1-1
V: TRBV7-2
size: .
CDR3: CASSLRLGQGWGAFF
DNA: TGTGCCAGCAGCTTACGCCTAGGACAGGGTTGGGGAGCTTTCTTT

D: TRBD1
length: 15
J: TRBJ1-6
V: TRBV2
size: .
CDR3: CASSERTGGNSPLHF
DNA: TGTGCCAGCAGTGAAAGGACAGGGGGAAATTCACCCCTCCACTTT

D: .
length: 13
J: TRBJ1-1
V: TRBV7-8
size: .
CDR3: CASSLGIEAEAFF
DNA: TGTGCCAGCAGCCTCGGTATTGAGGCTGAAGCTTTCTTT

D: .
length: 14
J: TRBJ1-1
V: TRBV5-1
size: .
CDR3: CASSLEPLSAEAFF
DNA: TGCGCCAGCAGCTTGGAACCACTTTCGGCTGAAGCTTTCTTT

D: TRBD1
length: 15
J: TRBJ1-5
V: TRBV20-1
size: .
CDR3: CSASSGGMSNQPQHF
DNA: TGCAGTGCTAGTTCAGGGGGAATGAGCAATCAGCCCCAGCATTTT

D: TRBD1
length: 17
J: TRBJ2-2
V: TRBV18
size: .
CDR3: CASSSQQGALNTGELFF
DNA: TGTGCCAGCTCATCGCAACAGGGGGCTTTAAACACCGGGGAGCTGTTTTTT

D: .
length: 17
J: TRBJ2-4
V: TRBV19
size: .
CDR3: CASSARPGGPAKNIQYF
DNA: TGTGCCAGTAGTGCCCGCCCGGGGGGCCCAGCCAAAAACATTCAGTACTTC

D: .
length: 12
J: TRBJ2-7
V: TRBV12-3/TRBV12-4
size: .
CDR3: CASSLKRFEQYF
DNA: TGTGCCAGCAGTTTAAAACGGTTCGAGCAGTACTTC

D: .
length: 15
J: TRBJ1-2
V: TRBV6-1
size: .
CDR3: CASSDYSPPNYGYTF
DNA: TGTGCCAGCAGTGATTACAGTCCTCCTAACTATGGCTACACCTTC

D: .
length: 15
J: TRBJ2-5
V: TRBV6-5
size: .
CDR3: CASSLGRGLGETQYF
DNA: TGTGCCAGCAGTTTGGGAAGGGGCCTGGGAGAGACCCAGTACTTC

D: TRBD2
length: 14
J: TRBJ2-5
V: TRBV7-9
size: .
CDR3: CASSRGLAYETQYF
DNA: TGTGCCAGCAGTCGAGGACTAGCTTACGAGACCCAGTACTTC

D: .
length: 14
J: TRBJ1-5
V: TRBV27
size: .
CDR3: CASSPDSSNQPQHF
DNA: TGTGCCAGCAGTCCCGACAGTTCCAATCAGCCCCAGCATTTT

D: .
length: 14
J: TRBJ2-7
V: TRBV11-2
size: once
CDR3: CASSPARNVNEQYF
DNA: TGTGCCAGCAGCCCTGCCAGGAATGTCAACGAGCAGTACTTC

D: TRBD1
length: 12
J: TRBJ1-1
V: TRBV29-1
size: .
CDR3: CSVARQGTEAFF
DNA: TGCAGCGTTGCCCGACAGGGCACTGAAGCTTTCTTT

D: .
length: 16
J: TRBJ2-2
V: TRBV6-5
size: few
CDR3: CASSYSSLPNTGELFF
DNA: TGTGCCAGCAGTTACTCGAGTCTACCGAACACCGGGGAGCTGTTTTTT

D: .
length: 13
J: TRBJ1-1
V: TRBV15
size: .
CDR3: CATSSRGGTEAFF
DNA: TGTGCCACCAGCAGTCGGGGGGGCACTGAAGCTTTCTTT

D: TRBD1
length: 14
J: TRBJ1-1
V: TRBV2
size: .
CDR3: CASSEGQGAGGAFF
DNA: TGTGCCAGCAGTGAAGGACAGGGGGCAGGTGGAGCTTTCTTT

D: .
length: 14
J: TRBJ2-1
V: TRBV6-6
size: .
CDR3: CASSSSREGLSQFF
DNA: TGTGCCAGCAGTTCGTCTAGAGAGGGTCTTTCTCAGTTCTTC

D: TRBD1
length: 20
J: TRBJ2-1
V: TRBV6-1
size: .
CDR3: CASSAQPPSRDRGHYNEQFF
DNA: TGTGCCAGCAGTGCTCAACCTCCCTCGCGGGACAGGGGGCACTACAATGAGCAGTTCTTC

D: .
length: 14
J: TRBJ1-5
V: TRBV30
size: .
CDR3: CAWRMGVEGQPQHF
DNA: TGTGCCTGGAGGATGGGAGTGGAAGGTCAGCCCCAGCATTTT

D: .
length: 14
J: TRBJ2-1
V: TRBV10-2
size: .
CDR3: CAIDPDGRNNEQFF
DNA: TGCGCCATCGACCCGGACGGGAGAAACAATGAGCAGTTCTTC

D: TRBD2
length: 15
J: TRBJ2-1
V: TRBV5-1
size: .
CDR3: CASSLASGGPNEQFF
DNA: TGCGCCAGCAGCTTGGCTAGCGGGGGGCCCAATGAGCAGTTCTTC

D: .
length: 12
J: TRBJ1-1
V: TRBV12-3/TRBV12-4
size: many
CDR3: CASSFRSTEAFF
DNA: TGTGCCAGCAGTTTTCGGAGCACTGAAGCTTTCTTT

D: .
length: 14
J: TRBJ2-5
V: TRBV19
size: many
CDR3: CASSIEHYQETQYF
DNA: TGTGCCAGTAGTATAGAACATTACCAAGAGACCCAGTACTTC

D: .
length: 15
J: TRBJ2-4
V: TRBV18
size: .
CDR3: CASSPPDRAKNIQYF
DNA: TGTGCCAGCTCACCCCCCGACAGGGCCAAAAACATTCAGTACTTC

D: .
length: 14
J: TRBJ1-5
V: TRBV5-1
size: .
CDR3: CASSLEGNNQPQHF
DNA: TGCGCCAGCAGCTTGGAGGGGAACAATCAGCCCCAGCATTTT

D: TRBD1
length: 17
J: TRBJ1-4
V: TRBV19
size: .
CDR3: CASSNDRGRATNEKLFF
DNA: TGTGCCAGTAGTAACGACAGGGGGAGAGCAACTAATGAAAAACTGTTTTTT

D: .
length: 15
J: TRBJ1-4
V: TRBV19
size: .
CDR3: CASSIETGLGGRLFF
DNA: TGTGCCAGTAGTATCGAAACAGGTCTGGGAGGTAGGCTGTTTTTT